The 29 T cell receptor beta chains given below trace back to one sample, sequenced in a study of blood T cells in healthy people across ages. A second PCR, run for roughly 7 to 12 cycles, used a sample-barcoded 5' primer plus a J-beta primer mix. TCRdb re-called the 5' RACE reads with MiXCR, one entry per CDR3 protein. The data contain hundreds of thousands of distinct CDR3 sequences, roughly three fifths of them singletons. The sequenced material came from blood. The receptors stem from a man aged 35 to 55 in good health.

CDR3 nucleotides: TGTGCCAGCAGCTGGCCCCCAGACGGAGATACGCAGTATTTT. It is translated as CASSWPPDGDTQYF. J is TRBJ2-3 and V is TRBV7-8; D remains unclear. V was clipped by 4 bases and J by 5 bases, with 13 bases between them. The CDR3 runs to 14 residues. From germline, CDR1 is SGHVS and CDR2 FQNEAQ.

This rearrangement joins TRBV6-6 to TRBJ2-1; TRBD1 matches at 11 bases. The CDR3 consists of 14 residues. With V trimmed by 7 bases and J by 4 bases, 3 bases remained unmatched. Per germline, CDR1 MNHNY and CDR2 SVGAGI (reference sequence). CDR3 coding DNA: TGTGCCAGCACGGACAGGGGGCGGTACAATGAGCAGTTCTTC. Translation: CASTDRGRYNEQFF.

This rearrangement joins TRBV20-1 to TRBJ2-5; 7 nucleotides align to TRBD1. The CDR3 has 14 amino acids. Germline V gene lookup returns CDR1 DFQATT and CDR2 SNEGSKA (reference sequence). With 6 bases clipped from V and 1 base from J, the junction kept 8 bases outside the gene matches. CDR3 residues: CSAGQEPRQETQYF. DNA for the CDR3: TGCAGTGCCGGACAGGAACCGCGCCAAGAGACCCAGTACTTC.

This clonotype has only a few counts. The chain combines TRBV3-1 with TRBJ2-7; D uncertain. Germline V gene lookup returns CDR1 LGHDT and CDR2 YNNKEL (reference sequence). The CDR3 has 15 residues. V lost 1 base, J lost 5 bases, and 15 bases lay in between. The CDR3 DNA follows: TGTGCCAGCAGCCAAGCGCAATCGTCCCTCCACGAGCAGTACTTC. Residues: CASSQAQSSLHEQYF.

In this sample, this clonotype turned up a few times. The CDR3 sequence is CSQSSPLGASGSMGNEQFF. For the CDR3, the DNA is TGCAGTCAATCGTCACCACTGGGGGCTAGCGGGAGCATGGGGAATGAGCAGTTCTTC. V is TRBV29-1 and J is TRBJ2-1, with 10 bases lining up with TRBD2. Germline lookup yields CDR1 SQVTM and CDR2 ANQGSEA. The CDR3 runs to 19 residues.

This chain links TRBV30 with TRBJ2-4; 11 positions match TRBD1. CDR3 length equals 15 residues. The trim removed 3 bases at V and 6 bases at J, leaving 7 bases unmatched. Germline V lookup: CDR1 GTSNPN, CDR2 SVGIG (reference sequence). Written as DNA, the CDR3 is TGTGCCTGGAGCGAGGGACAGGGGGAGCTAAACATTCAGTACTTC. This gives the protein CAWSEGQGELNIQYF.

V and J are TRBV19 and TRBJ2-2; D is ambiguous. Trimming took 4 bases from V and 5 from J, leaving 17 bases between them. The CDR3 covers 16 residues. Germline CDR1 is LNHDA and CDR2 is SQIVND (reference sequence). Written as DNA, the CDR3 is TGTGCCAGTAGTAGTCGTCAGTTGTGGATAACCGGGGAGCTGTTTTTT. It is translated as CASSSRQLWITGELFF.

The chain employs TRBV10-3 and TRBJ2-1; the match to TRBD1 covers 7 bases. The CDR3 contains 17 residues. Germline assignment: CDR1 ENHRY and CDR2 SYGVKD. J lost 7 bases, V lost 3 bases, and 15 bases had no gene match. The DNA for the CDR3 is TGTGCCATCAGTGACGTGAAACGGGCCCCCAGGGGGAATGAGCAGTTCTTC. As protein: CAISDVKRAPRGNEQFF.

CDR3 sequence (DNA): TGTGCCAGCAGCTTCACCGACAGGGGGCCACATTGGACCCAGTACTTC. Amino acids: CASSFTDRGPHWTQYF. The genes are TRBV5-4 and TRBJ2-5, with 10 nucleotides matching TRBD1. Trimming took 2 bases from V and 7 from J; bases not matched to a gene: 11. Germline assignment: CDR1 SGHNT and CDR2 YYREEE (reference sequence). The CDR3 runs 16 residues.

The V gene is TRBV6-5, the J gene TRBJ1-2, with D perhaps matching TRBD1 (5 bases). CDR1 and CDR2 (germline): MNHEY, SVGAGI. The CDR3 covers 15 residues. The V end was cut by 1 base, the J end by 7 bases, with 16 bases between. Written as DNA, the CDR3 is TGTGCCAGCAGTTACTTTGCCGGCCGAGGGGCTGGCTACACCTTC. As protein: CASSYFAGRGAGYTF.

This CDR3 is CASSSAGLVLPDTQYF. In DNA form, the CDR3 reads TGTGCCAGCAGCAGCGCGGGACTAGTCTTGCCAGATACGCAGTATTTT. The chain carries TRBV6-5 and TRBJ2-3, with 8 bases identical to TRBD2. V lost 6 bases, J lost 4 bases, and 12 bases stayed unmatched. Looked up from germline, CDR1 is MNHEY and CDR2 is SVGAGI. The CDR3 sequence is 16 residues long.

This clonotype has a single count. The chain employs TRBV10-3 and TRBJ2-5, with D maybe TRBD2 (6 bases). Germline CDR1 ENHRY, CDR2 SYGVKD. The CDR3 spans 13 residues. V was trimmed by 6 bases and J by 5 bases, leaving 13 bases between them. CDR3 sequence: CAISERRVETQYF. In nucleotides, the CDR3 is TGTGCCATCAGCGAACGGAGGGTGGAGACCCAGTACTTC.

The chain carries TRBV9 and TRBJ2-4; D is ambiguous. Near its end, the DNA agrees better with TRBJ2-7, so the J call may be wrong. Germline V lookup: CDR1 SGDLS, CDR2 YYNGEE. This CDR3 has 13 residues. The CDR3 DNA sequence: TGTGCCAGCAGCGCAGCTCCCACTAACGAGCAGTACTTC. Amino acid sequence: CASSAAPTNEQYF.

V usage is TRBV13 and J usage is TRBJ2-3; D is uncertain. The CDR3 runs to 13 residues. Germline assignment: CDR1 PRHDT and CDR2 FYEKMQ (reference sequence). The V gene lost 1 base and the J gene lost 7 bases, with 9 bases spanning the gap. CDR3 residues: CASSLDGSHTQYF. The CDR3 DNA reads as TGTGCCAGCAGCTTAGATGGGTCCCATACGCAGTATTTT. The complete variable domain, with remaining parts taken from reference TRBV13 and TRBJ2-3, reads AAGVIQSPRHLIKEKRETATLKCYPIPRHDTVYWYQQGPGQDPQFLISFYEKMQSDKGSIPDRFSAQQFSDYHSELNMSSLELGDSALYFCASSLDGSHTQYFGPGTRLTVL.

This rearrangement joins TRBV2 to TRBJ1-2; no reliable D call. This CDR3 spans 14 amino acids. Between the trimmed V and J ends, which lost 11 bases and 4 bases, there was a span of 20 bases. CDR1 SNHLY and CDR2 FYNNEI come from the germline V gene. This CDR3 is CACSSPNDLYGYTF. The CDR3 coding sequence is TGTGCCTGTTCCTCCCCTAATGACCTCTATGGCTACACCTTC.

V and J are TRBV9 and TRBJ2-5; 10 positions agree with TRBD2. This CDR3 is 15 amino acids long. V shed 6 bases and J 5 bases; nucleotides not matched to a gene: 10. Germline values: CDR1 SGDLS, CDR2 YYNGEE. CDR3 bases: TGTGCCAGCACCTTCAGCGGGAGGGCCTCCGAGACCCAGTACTTC. Encoded protein: CASTFSGRASETQYF.

The rearrangement links TRBV12-3 or TRBV12-4 to TRBJ2-3, with 16 bases fitting TRBD2. The CDR3 runs to 17 residues. J lost 2 bases, V lost 4 bases, and 3 bases had no gene match. As DNA, the CDR3 is TGTGCCAGCAGTTGGGGACTAGCGGGAGGGTCCACAGATACGCAGTATTTT. It encodes CASSWGLAGGSTDTQYF.

This clonotype was observed at least ten times. The J gene is TRBJ2-7, the V gene TRBV21-1; the D call in the table, TRBD2, was not verified against the DNA. TRBV21-1 is reported as a pseudogene. This CDR3 is 17 amino acids long. CDR3 loop: CASSKRTTGGRAYEQYF. DNA of the CDR3: TGTGCCAGCAGCAAACGCACTACTGGCGGGAGGGCTTACGAGCAGTACTTC.

The chain combines TRBV10-2 with TRBJ1-6, with unresolved D. The germline CDR1 and CDR2 sequences are WSHSY and SAAADI. This CDR3 contains 13 residues. V lost 4 bases and J lost 5, with 6 bases in between. CDR3 sequence (DNA): TGCGCCAGCAGTGGAGTGGATAATTCACCCCTCCACTTT. This encodes CASSGVDNSPLHF.

This clonotype was seen a few times. In DNA form, the CDR3 reads TGTGCCAGCAGCCAAGCTCAGGGGAGCTCCTACAATGAGCAGTTCTTC. Protein: CASSQAQGSSYNEQFF. The chain joins TRBV4-2 to TRBJ2-1; the D gene is possibly TRBD1 (6 bases). V lost 1 base and J lost 0, with 10 bases in between. The CDR3 totals 16 residues. Germline CDR1 reads LGHNA; CDR2 reads YNFKEQ.

V usage is TRBV20-1 and J usage is TRBJ2-3, with 10 bases lining up with TRBD2. The junction had 3 bases not matched to a gene; V was cut back by 5 bases and J by 1 base. Per the germline V gene, CDR1 is DFQATT and CDR2 is SNEGSKA (reference sequence). The CDR3 totals 14 residues. Written as DNA, the CDR3 is TGCAGTGCTCTAAGCGGGGGGGGCACAGATACGCAGTATTTT. Amino acids: CSALSGGGTDTQYF.

The chain carries TRBV27 and TRBJ2-1; D is possibly TRBD1 or TRBD2 (5 bases each). V was pared by 5 bases and J by 4 bases, with 12 bases between. The germline V gene has CDR1 MNHEY and CDR2 SMNVEV (reference sequence). This CDR3 is 14 amino acids long. The CDR3 loop is CASSNGTPYNEQFF. The DNA for the CDR3 is TGTGCCAGCAGTAACGGGACCCCTTACAATGAGCAGTTCTTC.

This clonotype was observed a few times. The genes are TRBV28 and TRBJ2-3; D might be TRBD2 (6 bases). Looked up from germline, CDR1 is MDHEN and CDR2 is SYDVKM. V was cut by 5 bases and J by 3 bases, with 9 bases left in between. The CDR3 totals 13 residues. The CDR3 spells CASSASATDTQYF. CDR3 nucleotides: TGTGCCAGCAGTGCTAGCGCTACAGATACGCAGTATTTT.

The rearrangement joins TRBV29-1 to TRBJ2-1, with TRBD2 matching 9 bases. With V trimmed by 3 bases and J by 9 bases, 21 bases remained unmatched. Germline CDR1 and CDR2: SQVTM and ANQGSEA. This CDR3 is 18 amino acids long. The CDR3 here is CSVDPPLKVAGVIGEQFF. CDR3 sequence (DNA): TGCAGCGTTGATCCCCCCCTAAAGGTAGCGGGGGTTATCGGTGAGCAGTTCTTC.

This clonotype has only a few counts. The chain carries TRBV27 and TRBJ2-5; 11 bases are a match to TRBD2. This CDR3 spans 16 amino acids. Germline lookup yields CDR1 MNHEY and CDR2 SMNVEV (reference sequence). Germline trimming cut 5 bases from V and 3 bases from J; bases unmatched to any gene: 8. In DNA, the CDR3 is TGTGCCAGCAGTGCAGAGGTAGCGGGGGGGAAAGAGACCCAGTACTTC. This gives the protein CASSAEVAGGKETQYF.

The chain couples TRBV10-3 to TRBJ1-2; 9 nucleotides match TRBD1. CDR1 and CDR2 from the germline V gene are ENHRY and SYGVKD. V was clipped by 0 bases and J by 8 bases; unmatched bases: 10. CDR3 size: 16 residues. The CDR3 loop reads CAISESRTGDVRGYTF. CDR3 nucleotides: TGTGCCATCAGTGAGTCGAGGACAGGGGACGTGCGAGGCTACACCTTC.

The sample holds one count of this clonotype. The chain has TRBV15 and TRBJ2-3; D is uncertain. The CDR3 runs to 16 residues. Germline CDR1 reads LNHNV; CDR2 reads YYDKDF (reference sequence). Trimming removed 4 bases from V and 0 bases from J, with 14 bases in between. As DNA, the CDR3 is TGTGCCACCAGCATCTATCAAACGAACAGCACAGATACGCAGTATTTT. This translates into CATSIYQTNSTDTQYF.

The J gene is TRBJ1-2, the V gene TRBV4-3; D may be TRBD1 (5 bases). CDR1 and CDR2 (germline): LGHNA, YSLEER. Trimming removed 3 bases at V and 8 bases at J, with 22 bases between. This CDR3 spans 16 amino acids. This chain's CDR3 is CASSQGVTAGKGGYTF. CDR3 sequence (DNA): TGCGCCAGCAGCCAGGGGGTCACGGCAGGGAAAGGCGGCTACACCTTC.

In this sample, this clonotype turned up a few times. V and J are TRBV14 and TRBJ2-1, with TRBD2 identical over 8 bases. The V segment lost 3 bases and the J segment 7 bases; nucleotides outside the gene matches: 11. Germline V lookup: CDR1 SGHDN, CDR2 FVKESK. The CDR3 has 16 amino acids. CDR3 protein: CASSQRGLVGWNEQFF. The CDR3 DNA reads as TGTGCCAGCAGCCAGAGGGGACTAGTGGGGTGGAATGAGCAGTTCTTC.